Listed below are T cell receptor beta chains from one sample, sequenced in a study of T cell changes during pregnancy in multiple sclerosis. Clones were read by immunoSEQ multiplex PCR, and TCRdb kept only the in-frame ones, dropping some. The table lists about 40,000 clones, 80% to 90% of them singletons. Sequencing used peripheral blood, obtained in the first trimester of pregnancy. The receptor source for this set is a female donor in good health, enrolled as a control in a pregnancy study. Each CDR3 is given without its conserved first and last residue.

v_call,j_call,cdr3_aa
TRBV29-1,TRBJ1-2,SVEEPRKRPYGYT
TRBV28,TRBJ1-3,ASSPSSDRALGNTIY
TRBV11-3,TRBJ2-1,ASSPTGEPYNEQF
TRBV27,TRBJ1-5,ASRERGGNNQPQH
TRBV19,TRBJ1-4,ASSMGPRATF
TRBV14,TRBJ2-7,ASSRTGGSYEQY
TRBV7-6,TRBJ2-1,ASSPWTSGRGYNEQF
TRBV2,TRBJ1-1,ASSETSEAF
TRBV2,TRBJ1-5,ASSDRIRQPQH
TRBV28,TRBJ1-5,ASSFLDRDNQPQH
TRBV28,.,ASSSFEQY
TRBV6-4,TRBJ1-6,ASSDGTGGSPLH
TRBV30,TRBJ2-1,AWSRAGGPDEQF
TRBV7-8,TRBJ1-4,ASSFRSRELEKLF
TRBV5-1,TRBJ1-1,ASSVGGGQGAEAF
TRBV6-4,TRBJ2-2,ASILRGRGITGELF
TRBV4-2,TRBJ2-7,ASSPGTSGSWDEQY
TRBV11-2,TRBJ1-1,ASSFRGNTEAF
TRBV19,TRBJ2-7,ASSRDRGLNNEQY
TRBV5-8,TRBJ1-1,ASSLEGAFTEAF
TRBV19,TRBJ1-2,ASSDGNRGRNGYT
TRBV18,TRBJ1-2,ASSPAGTENYGYT
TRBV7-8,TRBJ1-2,ASSLSRQALTNYGYT
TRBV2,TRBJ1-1,AILSLGHTEAF
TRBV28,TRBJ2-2,ASRAGGSRQANTGELF
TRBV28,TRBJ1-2,ASSVGTDYGYT
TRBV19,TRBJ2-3,ASSLSGGTDTQY
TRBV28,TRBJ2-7,ASSLTSGTGGGEQY
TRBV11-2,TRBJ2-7,ASSLGGLAGAWEQY
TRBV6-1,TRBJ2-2,ASSEGGLAGLGVSRELF
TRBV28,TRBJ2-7,ASSLSPTGASGGPGVPYEQY
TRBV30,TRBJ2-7,AWNLGATQGRAYEQY
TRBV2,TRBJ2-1,ASSESTARGHNEQF
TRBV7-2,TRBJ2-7,ASSSATGGYEQY
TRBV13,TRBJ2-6,ASSLMWKRGGPGANVLT
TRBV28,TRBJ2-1,ASSLVPSGRNEQF
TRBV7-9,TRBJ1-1,ASGGGTLKLAF
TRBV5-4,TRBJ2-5,ASSLGTGVLQETQY
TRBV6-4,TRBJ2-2,ASSDSGGGNTGELF
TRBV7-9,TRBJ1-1,ASSYREVAF
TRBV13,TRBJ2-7,ASSALGQGGTQSSYEQY
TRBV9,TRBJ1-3,ASSGQVTGNTIY
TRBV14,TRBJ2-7,ASSQASGGLYEQY
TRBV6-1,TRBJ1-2,ASSAPPNYGYT
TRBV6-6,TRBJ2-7,ASRTRQGASYEQY
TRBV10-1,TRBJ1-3,ARLSGQGIFGNTIY